Shown below are 7 T cell receptor beta chains from a single sample sequenced in a study of shared clonotypes between healthy human individuals. Some clones are missing from TCRdb's copy, which holds only in-frame ones; the method was immunoSEQ multiplex PCR. In the table there are about 380,000 clones, about 96% of which are singletons. Sequenced input: memory CD8+ T cells sorted from blood. Subset indicated: CD45RO+ cells pooled with CCR7-negative TemRA cells. Receptor source: a man under 40 in good health.

CDR3: CASSLVAGVDNEQFF. In DNA form, the CDR3 reads TGTGCCAGCAGTCTTGTAGCGGGAGTCGACAATGAGCAGTTCTTC. The rearrangement joins TRBV7-9 to TRBJ2-1; TRBD2 agrees at 9 bases. The CDR3 has 15 amino acids. The germline V gene has CDR1 SEHNR and CDR2 FQNEAQ (reference sequence). After removal of 6 bases from V and 5 bases from J, the junction contained 8 bases not matched to a gene.

V is TRBV2 and J is TRBJ1-5, with 7 bases identical to TRBD1. The V gene end was trimmed by 4 bases and the J gene end by 6 bases; junction bases not matched to a gene: 9. CDR3 length: 15 amino acids. Looked up from germline, CDR1 is SNHLY and CDR2 is FYNNEI. For the CDR3, the DNA is TGTGCCAGCAGTGCTCGAACAGGGGCCTTTCAGCCCCAGCATTTT. Translating it yields CASSARTGAFQPQHF.

The chain employs TRBV5-1 and TRBJ1-4; perhaps TRBD1 as D (6 bases). The germline gives CDR1 SGHRS, CDR2 YFSETQ. The CDR3 contains 14 residues. V was pared by 1 base and J by 4 bases, with 8 bases between. In DNA form, the CDR3 reads TGCGCCAGCAGCTTGACAGGGTATAATGAAAAACTGTTTTTT. It is translated as CASSLTGYNEKLFF. Based on the CDR3 plus reference TRBV5-1 and TRBJ1-4, the full variable domain is KAGVTQTPRYLIKTRGQQVTLSCSPISGHRSVSWYQQTPGQGLQFLFEYFSETQRNKGNFPGRFSGRQFSNSRSEMNVSTLELGDSALYLCASSLTGYNEKLFFGSGTQLSVL.

This clone has just one count. The CDR3 sequence: CSVALAADATYEQYF. The CDR3 nucleotides are TGCAGCGTCGCCCTAGCGGCCGACGCGACCTACGAGCAGTACTTC. The chain couples TRBV29-1 to TRBJ2-7, with TRBD2 identical over 7 bases. The germline CDR1 and CDR2 sequences are SQVTM and ANQGSEA. The junction had 13 bases not matched to a gene; V was cut back by 6 bases and J by 2 bases. CDR3 size: 15 residues.

This clone was seen a handful of times. The chain joins TRBV9 to TRBJ2-3, with D possibly called TRBD1 or TRBD2 (5 bases each). V lost 3 bases, J lost 1 base, and 12 bases lay in between. This CDR3 has 15 residues. Per the germline V gene, CDR1 is SGDLS and CDR2 is YYNGEE. Here the CDR3 DNA reads TGTGCCAGCAGCGAACGGGGCGTAGGCACAGATACGCAGTATTTT. Translated, it gives CASSERGVGTDTQYF.

The chain recombines TRBV6-1 with TRBJ2-3, with TRBD1 identical over 11 bases. After removal of 7 bases from V and 4 bases from J, the junction contained 4 bases not matched to a gene. This CDR3 is 14 amino acids long. The germline CDR1 and CDR2 sequences are MNHNS and SASEGT. As DNA, the CDR3 is TGTGCCAGCAATTGGGACAGGGGGGCAGATACGCAGTATTTT. Translating it yields CASNWDRGADTQYF.

The chain joins TRBV15 to TRBJ2-3; D may correspond to TRBD1 or TRBD2 (5 bases each). Germline V gene data show CDR1 as LNHNV and CDR2 as YYDKDF (reference sequence). The CDR3 runs 13 residues. V lost 8 bases to trimming and J lost 4 bases, with 13 bases between them. CDR3 residues: CATSGTSPDTQYF. The CDR3 DNA follows: TGTGCCACCTCCGGGACGAGCCCAGATACGCAGTATTTT.